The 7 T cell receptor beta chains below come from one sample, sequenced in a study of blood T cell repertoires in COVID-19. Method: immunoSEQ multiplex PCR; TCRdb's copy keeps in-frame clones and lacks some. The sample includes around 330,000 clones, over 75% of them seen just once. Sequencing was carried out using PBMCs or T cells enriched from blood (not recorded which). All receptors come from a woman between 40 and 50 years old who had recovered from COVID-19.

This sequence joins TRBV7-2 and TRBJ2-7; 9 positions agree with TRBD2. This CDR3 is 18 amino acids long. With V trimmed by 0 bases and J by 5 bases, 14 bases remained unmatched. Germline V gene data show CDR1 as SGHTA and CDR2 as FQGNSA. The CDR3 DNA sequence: TGTGCCAGCAGCTTAGCTCCCATCAGAGTAGCGGGAGAACACGAGCAGTACTTC. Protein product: CASSLAPIRVAGEHEQYF.

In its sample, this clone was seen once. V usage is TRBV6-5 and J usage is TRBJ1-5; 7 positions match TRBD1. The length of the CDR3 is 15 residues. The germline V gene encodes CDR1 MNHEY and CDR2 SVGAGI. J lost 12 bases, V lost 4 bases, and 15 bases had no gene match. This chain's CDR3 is CASSSASGGIRLQHF. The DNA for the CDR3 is TGTGCCAGCAGTTCCGCTTCAGGGGGTATTCGTCTCCAGCATTTT.

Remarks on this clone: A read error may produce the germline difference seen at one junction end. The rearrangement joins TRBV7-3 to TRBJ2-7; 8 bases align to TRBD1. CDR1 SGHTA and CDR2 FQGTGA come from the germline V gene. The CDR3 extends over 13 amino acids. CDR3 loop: CASSLTTGVRQYF. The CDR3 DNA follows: TGTGCCAGCAGCCTAACGACAGGGGTGAGGCAGTACTTC.

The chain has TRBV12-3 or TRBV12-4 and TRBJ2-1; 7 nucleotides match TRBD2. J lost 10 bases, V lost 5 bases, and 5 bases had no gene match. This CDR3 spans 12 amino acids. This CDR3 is CASSRGEREQFF. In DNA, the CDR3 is TGTGCCAGCAGTCGGGGGGAGCGGGAGCAGTTCTTC.

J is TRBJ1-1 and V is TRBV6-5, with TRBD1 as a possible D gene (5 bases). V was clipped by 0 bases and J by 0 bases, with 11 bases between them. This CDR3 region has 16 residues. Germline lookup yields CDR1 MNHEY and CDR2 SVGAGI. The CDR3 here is CASSYSGQELNTEAFF. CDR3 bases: TGTGCCAGCAGTTACTCGGGGCAGGAGCTGAACACTGAAGCTTTCTTT.

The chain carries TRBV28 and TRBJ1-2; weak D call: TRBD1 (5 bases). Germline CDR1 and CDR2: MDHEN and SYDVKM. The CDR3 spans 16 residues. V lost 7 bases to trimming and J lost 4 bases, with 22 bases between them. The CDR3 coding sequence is TGTGCCAGCAAAATAACGGCAGGGTGGGGATCCTATGGCTACACCTTC. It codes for CASKITAGWGSYGYTF.

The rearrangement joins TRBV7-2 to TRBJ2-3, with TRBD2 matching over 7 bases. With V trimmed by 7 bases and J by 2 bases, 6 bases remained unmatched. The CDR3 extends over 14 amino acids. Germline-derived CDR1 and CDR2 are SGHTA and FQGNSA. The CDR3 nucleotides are TGTGCCAGCAAGCGGGACCAATCCACAGATACGCAGTATTTT. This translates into CASKRDQSTDTQYF.